This T cell receptor beta chain originates from a study of blood T cell repertoires in COVID-19. Per the original data handling: Amplification with reference gene primers provided the estimates of nucleated cell counts. Method: immunoSEQ multiplex PCR; TCRdb's copy keeps in-frame clones and lacks some. That table gives V, J and clone size, and the DNA gave D and trimming. The sample consists of around 55,000 clones, approximately 85% of them appearing once. This clone appeared a few times. The clonotype was recovered from a human donor in a cohort sampled during active COVID-19. Input material: peripheral blood.

The CDR3 region is CASSSISGRDPKNIQYF. The CDR3 region has the DNA TGTGCCAGCAGCTCCATTAGCGGGAGGGATCCCAAAAACATTCAGTACTTC. This chain joins TRBV7-8 and TRBJ2-4; 11 bases map to TRBD2. The CDR3 loop spans 17 amino acids. V shed 4 bases, J shed 2 bases, and the junction held 7 bases outside the gene matches. The germline V gene encodes CDR1 SGHVS and CDR2 FQNEAQ.